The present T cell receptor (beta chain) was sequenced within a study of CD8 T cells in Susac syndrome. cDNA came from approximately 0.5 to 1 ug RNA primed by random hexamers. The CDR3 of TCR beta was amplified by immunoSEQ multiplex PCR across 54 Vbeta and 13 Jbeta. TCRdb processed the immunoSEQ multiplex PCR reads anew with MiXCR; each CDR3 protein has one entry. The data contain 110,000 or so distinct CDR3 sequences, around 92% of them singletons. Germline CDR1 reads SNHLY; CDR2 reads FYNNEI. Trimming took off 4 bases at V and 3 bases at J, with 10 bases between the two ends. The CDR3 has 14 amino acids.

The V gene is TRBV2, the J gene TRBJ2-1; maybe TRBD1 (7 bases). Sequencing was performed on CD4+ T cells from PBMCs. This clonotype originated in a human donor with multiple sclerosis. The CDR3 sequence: CASSGQGGYNEQFF. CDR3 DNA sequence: TGTGCCAGCAGTGGGCAGGGGGGCTACAATGAGCAGTTCTTC.